The 5 T cell receptor beta chains below come from one sample, sequenced in a study of blood T cell repertoires in COVID-19. Sequenced by immunoSEQ multiplex PCR; TCRdb stores in-frame clones only, minus some. Found here are about 200,000 clones, 84% of them singletons; the top ten hold 7.6%. Sample: peripheral blood. Receptor source: a woman aged 45-65 years with active or convalescent COVID-19.

This clone was counted only a few times. Other nucleotide sequences from this sample produce the same CDR3. The rearrangement joins TRBV30 to TRBJ1-6; possible D gene TRBD1, 6 bases. Trimming shortened V by 0 bases and J by 6 bases, and 12 bases separated the two germline ends. Germline assignment: CDR1 GTSNPN and CDR2 SVGIG (reference sequence). The CDR3 consists of 15 residues. The DNA of the CDR3 is TGTGCCTGGAGTGTACCGGGGGGCGGTAATTCACCCCTCCACTTT. Protein product: CAWSVPGGGNSPLHF.

The rearrangement links TRBV7-2 to TRBJ1-4, with D perhaps TRBD1 (5 bases). V lost 2 bases and J lost 7, with 14 bases in between. The CDR3 is made up of 15 amino acids. CDR1 and CDR2 (germline): SGHTA, FQGNSA. This chain's CDR3 is CASSLLGQGGEKLFF. The CDR3 DNA reads TGTGCCAGCAGCTTACTTGGGCAGGGAGGTGAAAAACTGTTTTTT.

The chain has TRBV27 and TRBJ2-3; 8 bases match TRBD1. V lost 4 bases to trimming and J lost 4 bases; unmatched junction nucleotides: 10. From germline, CDR1 is MNHEY and CDR2 SMNVEV (reference sequence). CDR3 length equals 16 residues. CDR3 in DNA: TGTGCCAGCAGTTCCCCACTTATACAGGGGGCAGATACGCAGTATTTT. Protein product: CASSSPLIQGADTQYF.

V is TRBV28 and J is TRBJ2-6, with 8 bases lining up with TRBD1. Germline lookup yields CDR1 MDHEN and CDR2 SYDVKM. The CDR3 is made up of 17 amino acids. The ends lost 3 bases at V and 2 bases at J; junction bases unmatched: 6. CDR3: CASSFRTGSTGANVLTF. The CDR3 DNA reads as TGTGCCAGCAGTTTCAGGACAGGGAGTACTGGGGCCAACGTCCTGACTTTC.

The J gene is TRBJ2-7, the V gene TRBV19; perhaps TRBD1 as D (8 bases). The CDR3 sequence is 14 residues long. CDR1 is LNHDA, CDR2 SQIVND, per germline (reference sequence). Between the trimmed V and J ends, which lost 5 bases and 3 bases, there was a span of 14 bases. CDR3 residues: CASSLTGDYYEQYF. CDR3 coding DNA: TGTGCCAGTAGTCTGACAGGGGACTACTACGAGCAGTACTTC.